This passage covers 22 T cell receptor beta chains from one sample sequenced in a study of cytomegalovirus exposure and HLA in healthy donors. The PCR ran on 60 Vbeta and 13 Jbeta primers. Measured with immunoSEQ multiplex PCR; TCRdb has only the in-frame clones, and not every one. The table includes about 150,000 clones, approximately 84% detected once. What was sequenced was PBMCs. These receptor sequences come from a boy under 10 years old in good health and CMV-seronegative.

V and J are TRBV29-1 and TRBJ1-4; TRBD1 aligns across 9 bases. The germline gives CDR1 SQVTM, CDR2 ANQGSEA. CDR3 length equals 14 residues. Trimming took 4 bases from V and 4 from J; bases not matched to a gene: 4. CDR3 region: CSVGGTGINEKLFF. CDR3 DNA: TGCAGCGTTGGGGGGACAGGGATTAATGAAAAACTGTTTTTT.

This clone was observed a few times. This rearrangement joins TRBV4-1 to TRBJ1-5, with TRBD1 matching over 8 bases. This CDR3 has 18 residues. With 4 bases clipped from V and 2 bases from J, the junction kept 13 bases outside the gene matches. The germline V gene has CDR1 MGHRA and CDR2 YSYEKL. The CDR3 bases are TGCGCCAGCAGCCCAGGATTGATCCGGGACAGGCGCAATCAGCCCCAGCATTTT. The encoded protein is CASSPGLIRDRRNQPQHF.

The chain couples TRBV18 to TRBJ2-3, with 10 bases identical to TRBD2. This CDR3 has 15 amino acids. Germline-derived CDR1 and CDR2 are KGHSH and LQKENI. Trimming cost V 6 bases and J 2 bases; bases outside gene matches: 5. The CDR3: CASSALAGHTDTQYF. In DNA form, the CDR3 reads TGTGCCAGCTCCGCACTAGCGGGGCACACAGATACGCAGTATTTT.

This chain connects TRBV10-3 to TRBJ2-3; D remains unclear. CDR3 length: 15 residues. V was cut by 2 bases and J by 0 bases, with 9 bases left in between. Germline V gene lookup returns CDR1 ENHRY and CDR2 SYGVKD. CDR3 sequence: CAISEGVTSTDTQYF. Here the CDR3 DNA reads TGTGCCATCAGTGAGGGAGTCACCAGCACAGATACGCAGTATTTT.

The CDR3 reads CAGPTSPPHNEQFF. Here the CDR3 DNA reads TGTGCCGGCCCGACTAGCCCACCTCACAATGAGCAGTTCTTC. The chain couples TRBV7-7 to TRBJ2-1; 7 nucleotides agree with TRBD2. Germline CDR1 is SSHAT and CDR2 is FNYEAQ (reference sequence). This CDR3 contains 14 residues. The trim removed 11 bases at V and 5 bases at J, leaving 12 bases unmatched.

The chain is built from TRBV27 and TRBJ2-3; D unresolved. The CDR3 has 15 amino acids. Trimming pared 5 bases from V and 2 bases from J, leaving 14 bases between. Germline V gives CDR1 MNHEY, CDR2 SMNVEV (reference sequence). CDR3 DNA: TGTGCCAGCAGTGGCGACGCGGCGACCACAGATACGCAGTATTTT. It specifies CASSGDAATTDTQYF.

This sequence joins TRBV27 and TRBJ1-1; D is unclear. The CDR3 runs to 11 residues. V dropped 7 bases and J dropped 5 bases, with 8 bases sitting between them. The germline gives CDR1 MNHEY, CDR2 SMNVEV (reference sequence). The CDR3 region has the DNA TGTGCCAGCACCGGGAGGACTGAAGCTTTCTTT. Its protein is CASTGRTEAFF.

The chain links TRBV15 to TRBJ2-2; 7 bases are a match to TRBD1. V gave up 2 bases and J gave up 6 bases; unmatched junction bases: 6. The CDR3 extends over 15 amino acids. CDR1 is LNHNV, CDR2 YYDKDF, per germline (reference sequence). DNA of the CDR3: TGTGCCACCAGCAGACAAAATACAGGGGCCGGGGAGCTGTTTTTT. Its translation is CATSRQNTGAGELFF.

In the case of this clone: Sequence at one end of the junction differs from germline and may be a read error. This chain joins TRBV11-3 and TRBJ2-6, with D maybe TRBD1 (6 bases). Germline CDR1 is SGHNT and CDR2 is YENEEA. The CDR3 spans 17 residues. CDR3 sequence (DNA): TGTGCCAGCAGCTTAGGCTTCAGGGGTCCTGGGGCCAACGTCCTGACTTTT. Translation: CASSLGFRGPGANVLTF. The complete variable domain, with remaining parts taken from reference TRBV11-3 and TRBJ2-6, reads EAGVVQSPRYKIIEKKQPVAFWCNPISGHNTLYWYLQNLGQGPELLIRYENEEAVDDSQLPKDRFSAERLKGVDSTLKIQPAELGDSAVYLCASSLGFRGPGANVLTFGAGSRLTVL.

This clone occurred a few times. The chain is built from TRBV19 and TRBJ2-1; D may be TRBD2 (5 bases). Germline CDR1 and CDR2: LNHDA and SQIVND (reference sequence). The CDR3 length is 14 residues. The V end was cut by 2 bases, the J end by 7 bases, with 12 bases between. CDR3 DNA: TGTGCCAGTAGTATACAGTGGCGACTAAATGAGCAGTTCTTC. This codes for CASSIQWRLNEQFF.

This chain links TRBV29-1 with TRBJ1-2; perhaps TRBD1 as D (6 bases). Germline V gene data show CDR1 as SQVTM and CDR2 as ANQGSEA. Deletions cut 0 bases from V and 5 bases from J, with 13 bases between. CDR3 length: 14 residues. CDR3 sequence (DNA): TGCAGCGTTGAAGATCGGGGGGCCGGGTATGGCTACACCTTC. Its protein product is CSVEDRGAGYGYTF.

The CDR3 DNA reads as TGTGCCAGCAGCTTTTCAACAGGGGACGGTCAGCCCCAGCATTTT. Protein: CASSFSTGDGQPQHF. The chain carries TRBV11-2 and TRBJ1-5; 7 positions agree with TRBD1. The CDR3 totals 15 residues. Germline values: CDR1 SGHAT, CDR2 FQNNGV. With 3 bases clipped from V and 6 bases from J, the junction kept 8 bases outside the gene matches.

V gene TRBV6-5 combines with J gene TRBJ1-2; 9 bases agree with TRBD1. CDR1 MNHEY and CDR2 SVGAGI come from the germline V gene. The CDR3 sequence is 14 residues long. J lost 7 bases, V lost 0 bases, and 3 bases had no gene match. The CDR3 sequence is CASSYSGTGFGYTF. The CDR3 region has the DNA TGTGCCAGCAGTTACTCGGGGACAGGGTTTGGCTACACCTTC.

The chain uses TRBV18 and TRBJ2-7; D uncertain. Per germline, CDR1 KGHSH and CDR2 LQKENI. Trimming pared 3 bases from V and 0 bases from J, leaving 12 bases between. The CDR3 totals 15 residues. In DNA, the CDR3 is TGTGCCAGCTCACCCCTTCTTACCAGCTCCTACGAGCAGTACTTC. Its translation is CASSPLLTSSYEQYF.

The genes are TRBV9 and TRBJ1-3; D possibly corresponds to TRBD1 (6 bases). Germline loops: CDR1 SGDLS, CDR2 YYNGEE. V lost 1 base, J lost 4 bases, and 21 bases lay in between. CDR3 size: 18 residues. The CDR3 here is CASSVKGGVLSRGNTIYF. The CDR3 region has the DNA TGTGCCAGCAGCGTAAAAGGGGGGGTCCTCTCGAGGGGAAACACCATATATTTT.

The CDR3 reads CSAGQGLSTGELFF. For the CDR3, the DNA is TGCAGCGCCGGACAGGGGTTGAGCACCGGGGAGCTGTTTTTT. The chain joins TRBV29-1 to TRBJ2-2; the match to TRBD1 covers 9 bases. Trimming at V came to 7 bases and at J to 4 bases, leaving 7 bases not matched to a gene. The CDR3 spans 14 residues. Germline V gene sequence: CDR1 SQVTM, CDR2 ANQGSEA.

V is TRBV7-9 and J is TRBJ2-3, with TRBD2 matching over 10 bases. The V gene's germline CDR1 is SEHNR and CDR2 FQNEAQ (reference sequence). J lost 0 bases, V lost 5 bases, and 5 bases had no gene match. The CDR3 is 16 amino acids. For the CDR3, the DNA is TGTGCCAGCAGCCCCGAGGGACTAGCGAGCACAGATACGCAGTATTTT. Residues: CASSPEGLASTDTQYF.

V usage is TRBV2 and J usage is TRBJ1-2; 11 bases align to TRBD1. Germline V gene sequence: CDR1 SNHLY, CDR2 FYNNEI. The ends lost 6 bases at V and 8 bases at J; junction bases unmatched: 5. CDR3 length: 13 residues. The CDR3 nucleotides read TGTGCCAGCAGCGGACAGGGGGCGGGAGGCTACACCTTC. Translating gives CASSGQGAGGYTF.

This chain joins TRBV19 and TRBJ2-7; 8 nucleotides match TRBD2. Germline V gene sequence: CDR1 LNHDA, CDR2 SQIVND (reference sequence). Trimming cost V 5 bases and J 2 bases; bases outside gene matches: 14. This CDR3 spans 17 amino acids. CDR3 in amino acids: CASSGPLAGRTTYEQYF. The CDR3 DNA sequence: TGTGCCAGTAGTGGACCTTTAGCGGGACGTACTACCTACGAGCAGTACTTC.

The chain recombines TRBV9 with TRBJ2-3; no definite D call. The CDR3 spans 15 residues. Germline V gene sequence: CDR1 SGDLS, CDR2 YYNGEE. Trimming took 0 bases from V and 6 from J, leaving 14 bases between them. The CDR3 loop reads CASSVVGGTTDTQYF. The CDR3 DNA sequence: TGTGCCAGCAGCGTAGTCGGCGGTACAACCGATACGCAGTATTTT.

The chain uses TRBV6-1 and TRBJ2-1; no definite D call. The V end was cut by 7 bases, the J end by 6 bases, with 10 bases between. Germline V gene sequence: CDR1 MNHNS, CDR2 SASEGT. The CDR3 runs 12 residues. The chain's CDR3 is CASMTPSNEQFF. The CDR3 bases are TGTGCCAGCATGACTCCTTCCAATGAGCAGTTCTTC.

Only a few counts were recorded for this clone. V and J are TRBV29-1 and TRBJ2-7; D is perhaps TRBD1 (5 bases). The CDR3 is made up of 13 amino acids. Between the trimmed V and J ends, which lost 6 bases and 1 base, there was a span of 13 bases. Germline CDR1 and CDR2: SQVTM and ANQGSEA. For the CDR3, the DNA is TGCAGCGTCAAAATCCAGGGTTCCTACGAGCAGTACTTC. Translation gives CSVKIQGSYEQYF.